The T cell receptor (beta chain) described here comes from a study of T cells in women clearing cervical HPV infection. Whole-study findings and limits: TRBV6-7 relative abundance averaged 0.11% in cases and more than 0.15% in controls.

This table comes from immunoSEQ multiplex PCR, and its TCRdb copy is limited to in-frame clones, with some not included. This table lists tens of thousands of clones. The CDR3 consists of 14 residues. CDR1 is DFQATT, CDR2 SNEGSKA, per germline (reference sequence). Trimming cost V 0 bases and J 5 bases; bases outside gene matches: 7. A remark on this clone: Its specificity is not known. The CDR3 end lies 3 residues beyond the end of the read and is filled in from the germline J gene.

This chain uses TRBV20-1 with TRBJ2-7, with TRBD2 identical over 7 bases. This sequence was found in a woman aged 18 to 69 with a cervical HPV16 infection that either progressed to CIN3+ or cleared (not recorded which). The material sequenced was blood buffy coat. The DNA read from the CDR3 is TGCAGTGCTAGAGAGGACTGGGGGGGAAACGAG. The encoded protein is CSAREDWGGNE. The complete CDR3 reads CSAREDWGGNEQYF.